The 25 T cell receptor beta chains below all came from one sample that was sequenced in a study of regulatory T cells in long-lasting Graves disease. This sample's time point: newly diagnosed GD, antithyroid drugs for less than 3 months. There was RNA extracted from PBMCs, and the TCR library was made from it. Construction of the TCR beta libraries employed iRepertoire HTBI primers in conjunction with Arm-PCR of CDR3 regions. TCRdb redid the calling of the multiplex PCR reads with MiXCR, one entry per CDR3 protein. The sample shows about 540,000 distinct CDR3 sequences, about 13% of them seen only once. This same sample was also taken into another study, of T cells in Graves' hyperthyroidism and ophthalmopathy.

The input for sequencing was peripheral blood mononuclear cells (PBMCs), taken at new diagnosis, from a patient treated with antithyroid drugs. These TCRs come from a man in his thirties or forties with Graves disease.

This clonotype was counted between two and nine times. This chain links TRBV24-1 with TRBJ1-5; 8 bases are shared with TRBD1. V shed 9 bases and J 2 bases; nucleotides not matched to a gene: 5. The CDR3 runs to 14 residues. Germline values: CDR1 KGHDR, CDR2 SFDVKD. The CDR3 region is CATGGQGGNQPQHF. CDR3 bases: TGTGCCACCGGTGGACAGGGCGGCAATCAGCCCCAGCATTTT.

There are a few counts of this clonotype. This sequence joins TRBV7-9 and TRBJ2-1; 7 bases fit TRBD1. Trimming took 5 bases from V and 3 from J; bases not matched to a gene: 4. Germline V gene data show CDR1 as SEHNR and CDR2 as FQNEAQ (reference sequence). The CDR3 covers 14 residues. The CDR3 here is CASSRQGRYNEQFF. The CDR3 DNA reads as TGTGCCAGCAGCCGACAGGGCCGCTACAATGAGCAGTTCTTC.

V is TRBV10-2 and J is TRBJ2-7; D gene ambiguous. Germline CDR1 WSHSY, CDR2 SAAADI. Trimming left V 6 bases short and J 4 bases short, with 1 base between. The CDR3 is 9 residues long. The CDR3 sequence is CASRYEQYF. The CDR3 DNA reads TGCGCCAGCAGATACGAGCAGTACTTC.

This sequence joins TRBV4-1 and TRBJ1-2; D unresolved. Germline CDR1 and CDR2: MGHRA and YSYEKL. The CDR3 is 15 amino acids. Trimming cost V 2 bases and J 8 bases, with 18 bases left between them. CDR3: CASSQRKEFVGGYTF. CDR3 nucleotide sequence: TGCGCCAGCAGCCAACGGAAGGAATTCGTAGGCGGCTACACCTTC.

This clonotype was detected many times. The chain combines TRBV20-1 with TRBJ2-5, with D perhaps matching TRBD1 (5 bases). Trimming stripped 3 bases from V and 1 base from J, with 15 bases between. The CDR3 is made up of 15 amino acids. Germline-derived CDR1 and CDR2 are DFQATT and SNEGSKA (reference sequence). The CDR3 loop reads CSARLAGPTQETQYF. CDR3 in DNA: TGCAGTGCTAGGCTTGCAGGGCCGACCCAAGAGACCCAGTACTTC.

Only a few counts were recorded for this clonotype. The V gene is TRBV6-1, the J gene TRBJ2-4, with 9 bases lining up with TRBD2. J gave up 1 base and V 8 bases, and 6 bases lay outside the gene matches. The CDR3 covers 15 residues. Germline-derived CDR1 and CDR2 are MNHNS and SASEGT. The CDR3 region is CASGAGGSAKNIQYF. CDR3 DNA sequence: TGTGCCAGCGGGGCGGGGGGGAGCGCCAAAAACATTCAGTACTTC.

This clonotype was observed many times. CDR3: CASSLDTHTEAFF. The CDR3 DNA reads TGTGCCAGCAGCTTAGACACTCACACTGAAGCTTTCTTT. This chain joins TRBV7-2 and TRBJ1-1; no firm D call. The V end was cut by 1 base, the J end by 3 bases, with 6 bases between. Germline CDR1 reads SGHTA; CDR2 reads FQGNSA. The CDR3 has 13 residues.

In its sample, this clonotype was seen many times. The rearrangement links TRBV2 to TRBJ2-7; TRBD2 is a possible D gene (5 bases). The CDR3 totals 16 residues. CDR1 and CDR2 (germline): SNHLY, FYNNEI. The V gene lost 7 bases and the J gene lost 3 bases, with 22 bases spanning the gap. Written as DNA, the CDR3 is TGTGCCAGCATCAATCAACGGCTAGCTAAGGACTACGAGCAGTACTTC. Encoded protein: CASINQRLAKDYEQYF.

About this clonotype itself: Because the CDR3's place on the DNA is in doubt, the DNA is left out and the CDR3 is given as listed by TCRdb. The chain recombines TRBV7-8 with TRBJ2-1; the table's D call, TRBD2, was not checked against the DNA. The CDR3 is 22 amino acids in total, end residues counted. Looked up from germline, CDR1 is SGHVS and CDR2 is FQNEAQ. The CDR3 loop reads CASSFYICSASPLLGTDNEQFF.

This clonotype was observed many times. The chain links TRBV13 to TRBJ2-1; TRBD1 matches at 9 bases. This CDR3 is 15 amino acids long. Germline loops: CDR1 PRHDT, CDR2 FYEKMQ (reference sequence). V shed 5 bases and J 1 base; nucleotides not matched to a gene: 3. The CDR3 DNA follows: TGTGCCAGCAGCCGCGGACAGGGGTCCTACAATGAGCAGTTCTTC. Translated: CASSRGQGSYNEQFF.

The chain uses TRBV5-6 and TRBJ2-7; D might be TRBD1 (5 bases). The CDR3 has 14 amino acids. Germline V gene sequence: CDR1 SGHDT, CDR2 YYEEEE. V lost 5 bases to trimming and J lost 0 bases, with 12 bases between them. The CDR3 protein is CASSQGPLSYEQYF. The CDR3 nucleotides read TGTGCCAGCAGTCAGGGCCCTCTCTCCTACGAGCAGTACTTC.

This clonotype was counted many times. The chain uses TRBV10-2 and TRBJ2-5, with a tentative D call TRBD2 (6 bases). The germline CDR1 and CDR2 sequences are WSHSY and SAAADI. The CDR3 runs to 13 residues. Trimming pared 2 bases from V and 9 bases from J, leaving 13 bases between. The CDR3 reads CASSEPGGTAQYF. The CDR3 bases are TGCGCCAGCAGTGAGCCCGGAGGGACGGCCCAGTACTTC.

This clonotype was recorded many times. The chain combines TRBV5-1 with TRBJ1-2, with D possibly matching TRBD1 (6 bases). In germline, CDR1 is SGHRS, CDR2 YFSETQ. The CDR3 totals 17 residues. Trimming stripped 1 base from V and 1 base from J, with 17 bases between. Here the CDR3 DNA reads TGCGCCAGCAGCTTGAGGACAGCACCCCATTATAACTATGGCTACACCTTC. This sequence encodes CASSLRTAPHYNYGYTF. Combining the CDR3 with reference TRBV5-1 and TRBJ1-2 gives the whole variable domain KAGVTQTPRYLIKTRGQQVTLSCSPISGHRSVSWYQQTPGQGLQFLFEYFSETQRNKGNFPGRFSGRQFSNSRSEMNVSTLELGDSALYLCASSLRTAPHYNYGYTFGSGTRLTVV.

The table lists this clonotype with many counts. The chain recombines TRBV12-3 or TRBV12-4 with TRBJ1-4; TRBD1 is a possible D gene (6 bases). With 9 bases removed from V and 2 bases from J, the gap between germline ends came to 25 bases. This CDR3 comprises 18 residues. The CDR3 nucleotides are TGTGCCAGGTCGGAGGGGACAAACGGGGAACCGACTAATGAAAAACTGTTTTTT. Translation gives CARSEGTNGEPTNEKLFF.

This clonotype came up many times. In DNA form, the CDR3 reads TGTGCCAGCAGCCCCGGACAGGGTGGTAATTCACCCCTCCACTTT. Protein product: CASSPGQGGNSPLHF. This sequence joins TRBV2 and TRBJ1-6; 8 nucleotides line up with TRBD1. The CDR3 sequence is 15 residues long. Germline V gene data show CDR1 as SNHLY and CDR2 as FYNNEI. J was trimmed by 6 bases and V by 6 bases; bases with no gene match: 7.

This clonotype was found many times. The CDR3 here is CASSLTGPGDEQFF. In DNA, the CDR3 is TGTGCCAGCAGCTTGACAGGGCCTGGGGATGAGCAGTTCTTC. The chain is built from TRBV11-2 and TRBJ2-1, with 7 bases lining up with TRBD1. V shed 3 bases, J shed 8 bases, and the junction held 7 bases outside the gene matches. The CDR3 sequence is 14 residues long. CDR1 and CDR2 from the germline V gene are SGHAT and FQNNGV.

This clonotype was seen once. The chain has TRBV28 and TRBJ2-7; 10 bases are shared with TRBD2. The CDR3 length is 16 residues. The V gene end was trimmed by 3 bases and the J gene end by 3 bases; junction bases not matched to a gene: 8. CDR1 is MDHEN and CDR2 is SYDVKM in the germline V gene. The CDR3 spells CASSFGLAGVLYEQYF. CDR3 bases: TGTGCCAGCAGTTTCGGGCTAGCGGGAGTCCTCTACGAGCAGTACTTC.

This clonotype was seen repeatedly, ten times or more. The chain combines TRBV3-1 with TRBJ2-3; weak D call: TRBD2 (5 bases). The CDR3 length is 15 residues. The V end was cut by 1 base, the J end by 3 bases, with 11 bases between. The germline gives CDR1 LGHDT, CDR2 YNNKEL (reference sequence). The CDR3 sequence is CASSQVPGFTDTQYF. CDR3 nucleotides: TGTGCCAGCAGCCAAGTCCCGGGGTTTACAGATACGCAGTATTTT.

This clonotype was seen ten or more times. The chain carries TRBV30 and TRBJ2-3; no clear D gene. The CDR3 runs to 13 residues. V gave up 5 bases and J gave up 0 bases, with 9 bases separating them. Germline V lookup: CDR1 GTSNPN, CDR2 SVGIG (reference sequence). DNA for the CDR3: TGTGCCTGGGGATCGTACAGCACAGATACGCAGTATTTT. It codes for CAWGSYSTDTQYF. Together with reference TRBV30 and TRBJ2-3, the CDR3 gives the full variable domain: SQTIHQWPATLVQPVGSPLSLECTVEGTSNPNLYWYRQAAGRGLQLLFYSVGIGQISSEVPQNLSASRPQDRQFILSSKKLLLSDSGFYLCAWGSYSTDTQYFGPGTRLTVL.

This clonotype has a count of ten or more. The rearrangement joins TRBV11-2 to TRBJ2-1, with 7 bases identical to TRBD2. The CDR3 contains 15 residues. The V and J ends lost 4 bases and 2 bases, in that order; junction bases with no gene match: 5. Germline CDR1 is SGHAT and CDR2 is FQNNGV. CDR3 loop: CASSSLADPYNEQFF. CDR3 bases: TGTGCCAGCAGCTCTCTAGCGGACCCCTACAATGAGCAGTTCTTC.

This clonotype was observed many times. J is TRBJ2-1 and V is TRBV12-3 or TRBV12-4, with D tentatively TRBD1 (6 bases). This CDR3 is 14 amino acids long. The V end lost 6 bases, the J end lost 6 bases, and 15 bases lay between the germline ends. The CDR3 nucleotides are TGTGCCAGCAGGACACCTGGACAGCCCAATGAGCAGTTCTTC. Its translation: CASRTPGQPNEQFF.

This clonotype was found many times. The chain combines TRBV2 with TRBJ2-1, with 9 bases that match TRBD2. The CDR3 is 12 amino acids. V lost 8 bases to trimming and J lost 10 bases; unmatched junction nucleotides: 6. In germline, CDR1 is SNHLY, CDR2 FYNNEI. The CDR3 protein is CASPSGLAEQFF. DNA for the CDR3: TGTGCCAGCCCCTCGGGACTAGCAGAGCAGTTCTTC. Full variable domain (missing parts from reference TRBV2 and TRBJ2-1): EPEVTQTPSHQVTQMGQEVILRCVPISNHLYFYWYRQILGQKVEFLVSFYNNEISEKSEIFDDQFSVERPDGSNFTLKIRSTKLEDSAMYFCASPSGLAEQFFGPGTRLTVL.

This clonotype was observed many times. The CDR3 here is CASSLGTSGSSNYNEQFF. The DNA of the CDR3 is TGTGCCAGCAGCTTGGGGACTAGCGGGAGCAGTAACTACAATGAGCAGTTCTTC. This chain joins TRBV11-2 and TRBJ2-1; 14 bases agree with TRBD2. V lost 3 bases to trimming and J lost 3 bases; unmatched junction nucleotides: 7. CDR1 and CDR2 (germline): SGHAT, FQNNGV. This CDR3 contains 18 residues.

This clonotype was picked up many times. The chain joins TRBV24-1 to TRBJ2-5; TRBD2 aligns across 11 bases. The germline CDR1 and CDR2 sequences are KGHDR and SFDVKD. V shed 3 bases, J shed 5 bases, and the junction held 7 bases outside the gene matches. This CDR3 has 16 amino acids. DNA of the CDR3: TGTGCCACCAGTGATGCTAGCGGGAGGCCCCGGGAGACCCAGTACTTC. It specifies CATSDASGRPRETQYF.

Concerning this clonotype itself: A much larger clone sits a single nucleotide away, making a read error possible. V and J are TRBV7-2 and TRBJ1-2; D is ambiguous. CDR3 size: 19 residues. V shed 5 bases and J shed 3 bases, with 28 bases lying between them. CDR1 is SGHTA and CDR2 is FQGNSA in the germline V gene. CDR3 protein: CASSGMEVRILNPDYGYTF. In nucleotides, the CDR3 is TGTGCCAGCAGCGGGATGGAAGTTAGGATTTTGAATCCTGACTATGGCTACACCTTC.